This is a list of T cell receptor beta chains from one sample in a study of blood T cell repertoires in COVID-19. Generated by immunoSEQ multiplex PCR, the TCRdb table keeps only in-frame clones and is missing some. The sample lists some 52,000 clones, around four fifths occurring once. The specimen was peripheral blood. The receptors come from a man over 45 with acute or convalescent COVID-19. CDR3s leave out the opening cysteine and the closing phenylalanine or tryptophan. The order of the fields is V gene, CDR3 protein.

V: TRBV7-9; CDR3: ASSLVANTQY
V: TRBV30; CDR3: AWSVGSGGLQETQY
V: TRBV19; CDR3: ASRDRDANYGYT
V: TRBV27; CDR3: ASSLYRDMNTEAF
V: TRBV6-6; CDR3: ASSSGGTQY
V: TRBV4-1; CDR3: ASSQGPVGTQY
V: TRBV3-1/TRBV3-2; CDR3: ASSPGQFYGYT
V: TRBV28; CDR3: ASSHGQVSPLH
V: TRBV10-1; CDR3: ASSDAGGGEQY
V: TRBV7-6; CDR3: ASSLGAATGLYNEQF
V: TRBV29-1; CDR3: SVPGLAGGPDEQY
V: TRBV12-3/TRBV12-4; CDR3: ASSLLRVYEQY
V: TRBV28; CDR3: ASTRGGLNQPQH
V: TRBV7-2; CDR3: ASRIWGDNEKLF
V: TRBV4-1; CDR3: ASSQVVDYGYT
V: TRBV7-2; CDR3: ASSSRTSGRNEQF
V: TRBV4-1; CDR3: ASSQMIGTGGNQPQH
V: TRBV10-1; CDR3: ASSESSGGGAEQY
V: TRBV6-6; CDR3: ASTQQAPYEQY
V: TRBV7-3; CDR3: ASSFTGGADYGYT
V: TRBV5-1; CDR3: ASSWGLAGAETQY
V: TRBV10-1; CDR3: ASRQAMNTEAF
V: TRBV5-6; CDR3: ASSFGGLSSEQF
V: TRBV5-1; CDR3: ASSLTLGELF
V: TRBV6-6; CDR3: ASSLLAGEADTQY
V: TRBV5-8; CDR3: ASSLSGERGETQY
V: TRBV7-9; CDR3: ASSSSGGYSNYGYT
V: TRBV3-1/TRBV3-2; CDR3: ASSQGGGQANQPQH
V: TRBV29-1; CDR3: SVGGGQETQY
V: TRBV6-1; CDR3: ASSETGTGVRTDTQY
V: TRBV2; CDR3: ASSTTANNQPQH
V: TRBV18; CDR3: ASSPLGQNYGYT
V: TRBV7-3; CDR3: ASSLGSRNTEAF
V: TRBV5-1; CDR3: ASSLSAGGSEKLF
V: TRBV4-1; CDR3: ASSTLGGSGDEQY
V: TRBV7-8; CDR3: ASSLESGWGYT
V: TRBV7-2; CDR3: ASSFRGGETQY
V: TRBV5-1; CDR3: ASSLKRTGIPGELF
V: TRBV5-1; CDR3: ASSPQTGGSEAF
V: TRBV3-1/TRBV3-2; CDR3: ASSQAGEGDYGYT
V: TRBV19; CDR3: ASRLGASGGAETQY
V: TRBV6-1; CDR3: ASSDTTVAYEQY
V: TRBV30; CDR3: AWRVRGNTEAF
V: TRBV19; CDR3: ASLPLRGRTGELF
V: TRBV7-9; CDR3: ASSPGLADTDTQY
V: TRBV5-1; CDR3: ASSFGQGAGETQY
V: TRBV28; CDR3: ASSQRLGGDTQY
V: TRBV10-1; CDR3: ASSVAGGYEQY
V: TRBV3-1/TRBV3-2; CDR3: ASSQALQMNTEAF
V: TRBV19; CDR3: ASSSDTQY
V: TRBV7-6; CDR3: ASSLQGNTIY
V: TRBV9; CDR3: ASSADAGARGQY
V: TRBV10-3; CDR3: AISDRGEDTEAF
V: TRBV27; CDR3: ASGLARPSSYEQY
V: TRBV19; CDR3: ASSPTAGRTEAF
V: TRBV9; CDR3: ASSVTPGGNSPLH
V: TRBV10-3; CDR3: AISDSGRGRDGYT